The 20 T cell receptor beta chains below all came from one sample that was sequenced in a study of cytomegalovirus exposure and HLA in healthy donors (dated by TCRdb to 2016 to 2017). Library preparation employed the immunoSEQ multiplex PCR assay. The multiplex PCR relied on a mix of 60 forward primers for TCR Vbeta segments and 13 reverse primers for TCR Jbeta segments. This is the immuneACCESS table as TCRdb keeps it, with only in-frame sequences that have V and J called. A part of the clones is gone; compared with another copy, unresolved V genes explain less than half, and the rest is unexplained. The record for this sample contains some 70,000 clones. In total, the top ten clones hold about 0.76% of the sample. The material sequenced was PBMCs. The source is a boy aged 5-17 years in good health and CMV-seronegative.

This rearrangement joins TRBV25-1 to TRBJ2-1, with D unresolved. The V end lost 3 bases, the J end lost 6 bases, and 3 bases lay between the germline ends. CDR3 size: 11 residues. Looked up from germline, CDR1 is MGHDK and CDR2 is SYGVNS. The DNA for the CDR3 is TGTGCCAGCAGTGATAGCAATGAGCAGTTCTTC. The encoded protein is CASSDSNEQFF. The variable domain in full, with the rest retrieved from reference TRBV25-1 and TRBJ2-1, is EADIYQTPRYLVIGTGKKITLECSQTMGHDKMYWYQQDPGMELHLIHYSYGVNSTEKGDLSSESTVSRIRTEHFPLTLESARPSHTSQYLCASSDSNEQFFGPGTRLTVL.

The rearrangement joins TRBV7-2 to TRBJ2-5; maybe TRBD2 (5 bases). The germline gives CDR1 SGHTA, CDR2 FQGNSA. This CDR3 region has 15 residues. The ends were cut back, 4 bases at V and 4 bases at J, with 16 bases in the middle. The CDR3 loop is CASSSSRGRGETQYF. CDR3 bases: TGTGCCAGCAGCTCAAGCAGAGGCCGGGGAGAGACCCAGTACTTC.

This chain joins TRBV30 and TRBJ1-3; 9 nucleotides line up with TRBD1. The CDR3 sequence is 13 residues long. V gave up 0 bases and J gave up 9 bases; unmatched junction bases: 3. The germline gives CDR1 GTSNPN, CDR2 SVGIG (reference sequence). The CDR3 spells CAWSVQGAATIYF. CDR3 sequence (DNA): TGTGCCTGGAGTGTACAGGGGGCGGCCACCATATATTTT.

The V gene is TRBV27, the J gene TRBJ2-6, with TRBD1 as a possible D gene (6 bases). CDR1 is MNHEY and CDR2 is SMNVEV in the germline V gene (reference sequence). Trimming stripped 3 bases from V and 2 bases from J, with 14 bases between. This CDR3 region has 17 residues. The DNA of the CDR3 is TGTGCCAGCAGTTTCGCCAGGGGAAGAACTGGGGCCAACGTCCTGACTTTC. Encoded protein: CASSFARGRTGANVLTF.

This rearrangement joins TRBV4-1 to TRBJ2-7; 10 nucleotides match TRBD2. The CDR3 loop spans 16 amino acids. Germline loops: CDR1 MGHRA, CDR2 YSYEKL. With V trimmed by 3 bases and J by 2 bases, 7 bases remained unmatched. The CDR3 reads CASSHLWTSGPYEQYF. CDR3 DNA: TGCGCCAGCAGCCACCTCTGGACTAGCGGTCCCTACGAGCAGTACTTC.

The chain has TRBV5-6 and TRBJ2-4; 7 bases fit TRBD1. V gave up 4 bases and J gave up 5 bases; unmatched junction bases: 3. The germline CDR1 and CDR2 sequences are SGHDT and YYEEEE. The CDR3 runs to 13 residues. The CDR3 region has the DNA TGTGCCAGCAGCCAAGGGACAGAAAACATTCAGTACTTC. It translates to CASSQGTENIQYF.

The CDR3 loop is CASSRDRGSNQPQHF. The CDR3, as DNA: TGTGCCAGCAGTCGAGATCGGGGAAGCAATCAGCCCCAGCATTTT. The J gene is TRBJ1-5, the V gene TRBV2; D is ambiguous. V shed 5 bases and J shed 1 base, with 12 bases lying between them. The CDR3 has 15 amino acids. Germline CDR1 reads SNHLY; CDR2 reads FYNNEI.

V usage is TRBV30 and J usage is TRBJ1-6; D gene unclear. The V end lost 4 bases, the J end lost 0 bases, and 16 bases lay between the germline ends. The CDR3 has 17 residues. Germline CDR1 and CDR2: GTSNPN and SVGIG (reference sequence). CDR3 DNA sequence: TGTGCCTGGACCATGTACGGGAAGGTCTCCTATAATTCACCCCTCCACTTT. As protein: CAWTMYGKVSYNSPLHF.

V usage is TRBV5-6 and J usage is TRBJ2-3, with D perhaps TRBD2 (5 bases). Trimming stripped 0 bases from V and 0 bases from J, with 8 bases between. Germline loops: CDR1 SGHDT, CDR2 YYEEEE. CDR3 length equals 15 residues. CDR3 in DNA: TGTGCCAGCAGCTTGGGCGGGTGGAGCACAGATACGCAGTATTTT. This codes for CASSLGGWSTDTQYF.

The chain combines TRBV20-1 with TRBJ1-4; unclear D gene. CDR3 size: 11 residues. Deletions cut 2 bases from V and 7 bases from J, with 5 bases between. The germline V gene has CDR1 DFQATT and CDR2 SNEGSKA (reference sequence). CDR3 amino acids: CSARPGEKLFF. DNA of the CDR3: TGCAGTGCTAGACCCGGTGAAAAACTGTTTTTT.

The chain combines TRBV14 with TRBJ1-2; 11 bases are a match to TRBD1. V lost 4 bases to trimming and J lost 2 bases; unmatched junction nucleotides: 3. The germline gives CDR1 SGHDN, CDR2 FVKESK. The CDR3 covers 15 residues. The CDR3 sequence is CASSPGQGANYGYTF. In nucleotides, the CDR3 is TGTGCCAGCAGCCCTGGACAGGGGGCCAACTATGGCTACACCTTC.

This chain uses TRBV4-1 with TRBJ1-2; D uncertain. CDR1 and CDR2 from the germline V gene are MGHRA and YSYEKL. The length of the CDR3 is 16 residues. V lost 0 bases and J lost 0, with 11 bases in between. For the CDR3, the DNA is TGCGCCAGCAGCCAAGATGAGGTAGCTTCTAACTATGGCTACACCTTC. Amino acid sequence: CASSQDEVASNYGYTF.

The rearrangement links TRBV9 to TRBJ1-3, with D possibly being TRBD1 (5 bases). Germline V gene sequence: CDR1 SGDLS, CDR2 YYNGEE. The V end was cut by 0 bases, the J end by 5 bases, with 9 bases between. This CDR3 is built from 14 residues. CDR3 residues: CASSVGQSRNTIYF. CDR3 nucleotides: TGTGCCAGCAGCGTAGGACAGAGCCGAAACACCATATATTTT.

The chain is built from TRBV7-9 and TRBJ1-1, with D unclear. From germline, CDR1 is SEHNR and CDR2 FQNEAQ (reference sequence). V was shortened by 5 bases and J by 3 bases, with 16 bases between the two germline ends. The CDR3 contains 15 residues. The CDR3 spells CASSPPYPTDTEAFF. The CDR3 bases are TGTGCCAGCAGCCCCCCATACCCTACGGACACTGAAGCTTTCTTT.

The V call is TRBV6-5, the J call TRBJ1-1; no reliable D call. V shed 0 bases and J shed 5 bases, with 16 bases lying between them. CDR3 length: 16 residues. Germline values: CDR1 MNHEY, CDR2 SVGAGI. The CDR3 sequence: CASSYSRGKVRTEAFF. The CDR3 DNA is TGTGCCAGCAGTTACTCCCGGGGTAAAGTACGTACTGAAGCTTTCTTT.

The V gene is TRBV7-9, the J gene TRBJ2-1, with 7 bases that match TRBD2. Per the germline V gene, CDR1 is SEHNR and CDR2 is FQNEAQ (reference sequence). The CDR3 consists of 14 residues. The V gene end was trimmed by 3 bases and the J gene end by 6 bases; junction bases not matched to a gene: 5. In DNA form, the CDR3 reads TGTGCCAGCAGCTTGGGGGGAGGGATCAATGAGCAGTTCTTC. Translation gives CASSLGGGINEQFF.

The V and J genes are TRBV30 and TRBJ1-5; TRBD1 matches at 9 bases. Germline V gives CDR1 GTSNPN, CDR2 SVGIG (reference sequence). V shed 5 bases and J 5 bases; nucleotides not matched to a gene: 4. This CDR3 has 13 residues. CDR3 nucleotide sequence: TGTGCCTGGTCCCGGGACAGGGATCAGCCCCAGCATTTT. This sequence encodes CAWSRDRDQPQHF.

Note on this clone: Other DNA sequences within the sample encode an identical CDR3. J is TRBJ2-7 and V is TRBV19; 7 bases line up with TRBD1. J gave up 4 bases and V 4 bases, and 7 bases lay outside the gene matches. The CDR3 is made up of 14 amino acids. Germline CDR1 reads LNHDA; CDR2 reads SQIVND (reference sequence). For the CDR3, the DNA is TGTGCCAGTAGTAGCGCCGGGACAGCTTACGAGCAGTACTTC. It codes for CASSSAGTAYEQYF.

The V gene is TRBV4-1, the J gene TRBJ2-5, with 8 nucleotides matching TRBD2. The length of the CDR3 is 15 residues. Germline CDR1 reads MGHRA; CDR2 reads YSYEKL. J gave up 7 bases and V 1 base, and 8 bases lay outside the gene matches. The CDR3 bases are TGCGCCAGCAGCCAAGCGGGGACTAGTACAAGGACCCAGTACTTC. Translating it yields CASSQAGTSTRTQYF.

This chain connects TRBV12-2 to TRBJ1-5; the D segment call TRBD1 is taken from the table without a DNA check. TRBV12-2 has pseudogene status. The CDR3 totals 15 residues. CDR3: CASRQRRTEVQPQHF. DNA of the CDR3: TGTGCAAGTCGCCAACGACGGACAGAAGTCCAGCCCCAGCATTTT.